Below, 16 T cell receptor beta chains from the same sample are listed, as sequenced in a study of OX40 agonist ivuxolimab in advanced cancers. Clones were sequenced by immunoSEQ multiplex PCR, and TCRdb holds only the in-frame ones, with some missing. The table shows around 45,000 clones, with about 90% occurring only once. This sample comprised CD4+ or CD8+ T cells sorted from blood, obtained in a trial of the OX40 agonist ivuxolimab. These receptors were collected from an adult with an advanced solid tumor such as melanoma, head and neck, liver or kidney cancer.

The chain joins TRBV4-2 to TRBJ2-3, with D possibly being TRBD2 (6 bases). The CDR3 has 15 amino acids. The germline V and J ends were trimmed by 1 base and 0 bases, with 8 bases remaining between them. Germline CDR1 reads LGHNA; CDR2 reads YNFKEQ. For the CDR3, the DNA is TGTGCCAGCAGCCAAGGCGGGACTAGCACAGATACGCAGTATTTT. Translating gives CASSQGGTSTDTQYF.

This chain connects TRBV29-1 to TRBJ1-3; D is unresolved. Germline V gene sequence: CDR1 SQVTM, CDR2 ANQGSEA. This CDR3 has 14 amino acids. V dropped 1 base and J dropped 0 bases, with 7 bases sitting between them. CDR3 loop: CSVEGQLSGNTIYF. The DNA for the CDR3 is TGCAGCGTTGAAGGCCAACTCTCTGGAAACACCATATATTTT.

V usage is TRBV5-1 and J usage is TRBJ2-7, with no clear D. V shed 2 bases and J shed 2 bases, with 11 bases lying between them. The CDR3 runs to 14 residues. Germline V gene sequence: CDR1 SGHRS, CDR2 YFSETQ. CDR3 sequence: CASSFVGSPYEQYF. The CDR3 DNA follows: TGCGCCAGCAGCTTCGTGGGAAGCCCCTACGAGCAGTACTTC.

The rearrangement joins TRBV28 to TRBJ2-1; tentatively, D is TRBD2 (6 bases). This CDR3 has 13 residues. CDR1 MDHEN and CDR2 SYDVKM come from the germline V gene. V gave up 6 bases and J gave up 8 bases, with 14 bases separating them. CDR3 coding DNA: TGTGCCAGCAGCGGGTCCGGGAGCGATGAGCAGTTCTTC. It is translated as CASSGSGSDEQFF.

CDR3: CASSIGVGGSNQPQHF. The DNA of the CDR3 is TGTGCCAGTAGTATAGGGGTTGGGGGGAGCAATCAGCCCCAGCATTTT. This chain uses TRBV19 with TRBJ1-5, with D maybe TRBD1 (5 bases). Looked up from germline, CDR1 is LNHDA and CDR2 is SQIVND (reference sequence). Trimming pared 1 base from V and 1 base from J, leaving 11 bases between. The CDR3 spans 16 residues.

This rearrangement joins TRBV4-2 to TRBJ2-3; no definite D call. The CDR3 spans 14 residues. V was cut by 0 bases and J by 4 bases, with 8 bases left in between. Germline-derived CDR1 and CDR2 are LGHNA and YNFKEQ. The CDR3 nucleotides read TGTGCCAGCAGCCAAGATCCAGGCCCAGATACGCAGTATTTT. Its protein is CASSQDPGPDTQYF.

The chain combines TRBV4-2 with TRBJ2-1, with 10 bases matching TRBD2. Germline V gene lookup returns CDR1 LGHNA and CDR2 YNFKEQ. CDR3 length: 16 amino acids. Trimming cost V 3 bases and J 7 bases; bases outside gene matches: 9. The CDR3: CASSQGSGRGWNEQFF. The CDR3 nucleotides are TGTGCCAGCAGCCAGGGAAGCGGGAGGGGGTGGAATGAGCAGTTCTTC.

The chain links TRBV6-1 to TRBJ2-1; tentative D call: TRBD1 (6 bases). The germline V gene has CDR1 MNHNS and CDR2 SASEGT. CDR3 length equals 15 residues. V dropped 4 bases and J dropped 7 bases, with 17 bases sitting between them. DNA of the CDR3: TGTGCCAGCAGTGGAGGGTGGGGGCGTGGGAATGAGCAGTTCTTC. Translated: CASSGGWGRGNEQFF.

The chain combines TRBV27 with TRBJ2-5; possibly TRBD1 or TRBD2 for D (5 bases each). Germline V gene data show CDR1 as MNHEY and CDR2 as SMNVEV (reference sequence). This CDR3 comprises 14 residues. V was shortened by 7 bases and J by 5 bases, with 17 bases between the two germline ends. This CDR3 reads CASTRTGSGETQYF. The CDR3 DNA reads as TGTGCCAGCACTAGGACGGGGTCAGGGGAGACCCAGTACTTC.

The chain employs TRBV5-8 and TRBJ2-3; D may be TRBD2 (6 bases). V was pared by 10 bases and J by 2 bases, with 14 bases between. The V gene's germline CDR1 is SGHTS and CDR2 YDEGEE. The CDR3 sequence is 13 residues long. The CDR3 loop reads CAPGAGSTDTQYF. The DNA for the CDR3 is TGTGCCCCCGGGGCGGGATCCACAGATACGCAGTATTTT.

This chain links TRBV28 with TRBJ1-2; no definite D call. Germline CDR1 and CDR2: MDHEN and SYDVKM. The length of the CDR3 is 13 residues. Trimming stripped 4 bases from V and 5 bases from J, with 11 bases between. This chain's CDR3 is CASSYGLFYGYTF. CDR3 sequence (DNA): TGTGCCAGCAGTTACGGACTTTTTTATGGCTACACCTTC.

This chain uses TRBV4-3 with TRBJ1-2, with 9 bases fitting TRBD1. This CDR3 is 16 amino acids long. Trimming at V came to 1 base and at J to 6 bases, leaving 9 bases not matched to a gene. Germline assignment: CDR1 LGHNA and CDR2 YSLEER. The CDR3 DNA sequence: TGCGCCAGCAGCCAAGGTCCGGGACAGGGATTCGATGGCTACACCTTC. As protein: CASSQGPGQGFDGYTF.

The table lists this clone with a count of one. V and J are TRBV4-1 and TRBJ2-4; 11 nucleotides agree with TRBD2. Germline V gives CDR1 MGHRA, CDR2 YSYEKL. V lost 3 bases and J lost 0; bases outside the gene matches: 4. The CDR3 has 17 amino acids. The DNA of the CDR3 is TGCGCCAGCAGCCACCTGGGACTAGCGGTAGCCAAAAACATTCAGTACTTC. Residues: CASSHLGLAVAKNIQYF.

The chain couples TRBV28 to TRBJ2-7; 8 positions match TRBD2. V shed 4 bases, J shed 5 bases, and the junction held 10 bases outside the gene matches. The V gene's germline CDR1 is MDHEN and CDR2 SYDVKM. The CDR3 is made up of 15 amino acids. The DNA of the CDR3 is TGTGCCAGCAGTTCCGTGGGACTAGTTCGCCACGAGCAGTACTTC. It encodes CASSSVGLVRHEQYF.

This chain connects TRBV27 to TRBJ1-5, with TRBD1 as a possible D gene (5 bases). The germline V and J ends were trimmed by 2 bases and 7 bases, with 9 bases remaining between them. Per germline, CDR1 MNHEY and CDR2 SMNVEV (reference sequence). The CDR3 sequence is 13 residues long. CDR3 DNA sequence: TGTGCCAGCAGTTTACAGGGAAGGCAGCCCCAGCATTTT. This translates into CASSLQGRQPQHF.

The chain uses TRBV11-2 and TRBJ1-2; D is uncertain. The V gene's germline CDR1 is SGHAT and CDR2 FQNNGV. V was trimmed by 5 bases and J by 0 bases, leaving 10 bases between them. The CDR3 length is 14 residues. The CDR3 loop reads CASSAQESNYGYTF. CDR3 nucleotides: TGTGCCAGCAGCGCCCAGGAGTCTAACTATGGCTACACCTTC. Complete variable domain (other parts from reference TRBV11-2 and TRBJ1-2): EAGVAQSPRYKIIEKRQSVAFWCNPISGHATLYWYQQILGQGPKLLIQFQNNGVVDDSQLPKDRFSAERLKGVDSTLKIQPAKLEDSAVYLCASSAQESNYGYTFGSGTRLTVV.